The 18 T cell receptor beta chains presented below share a single source sample, sequenced in a study of T cells after yellow fever vaccination. One entry per CDR3 protein, called by TCRdb with MiXCR from the 5' RACE reads. This table has a few hundred thousand distinct CDR3 sequences, over 4% appearing once. The source material was PBMCs, sampled 5 days after the yellow fever booster vaccination. The origin of the receptors is a man younger than 30 who received the YFV17D yellow fever vaccine.

The CDR3 region is CASSTTGGNEQFF. The CDR3 region has the DNA TGTGCCAGCAGTACAACAGGGGGGAATGAGCAGTTCTTC. The rearrangement uses TRBV6-2 or TRBV6-3 and TRBJ2-1, with TRBD1 matching 8 bases. This CDR3 is built from 13 residues. Per germline, CDR1 MNHEY and CDR2 SVGEGT. Trimming at V came to 5 bases and at J to 7 bases, leaving 4 bases not matched to a gene.

The sample holds a few counts of this clonotype. V usage is TRBV28 and J usage is TRBJ1-5, with 9 bases identical to TRBD1. V was pared by 7 bases and J by 7 bases, with 5 bases of the junction left unmatched. Looked up from germline, CDR1 is MDHEN and CDR2 is SYDVKM. CDR3 length equals 13 residues. CDR3 DNA sequence: TGTGCCAGCACAACAGGGGGCAGGCAGCCCCAGCATTTT. Its translation is CASTTGGRQPQHF.

This clonotype was seen at least ten times. This chain joins TRBV5-1 and TRBJ1-3, with D maybe TRBD1 (6 bases). The CDR3 runs 13 residues. Trimming removed 4 bases at V and 3 bases at J, with 8 bases between. Germline V CDR1 and CDR2: SGHRS, YFSETQ. The CDR3, as DNA: TGCGCCAGCAGCCCGGACAGTGGAAACACCATATATTTT. Amino acid sequence: CASSPDSGNTIYF.

V usage is TRBV4-2 and J usage is TRBJ2-3; 14 nucleotides agree with TRBD2. Trimming removed 4 bases from V and 6 bases from J; junction bases left unmatched: 15. CDR1 and CDR2 from the germline V gene are LGHNA and YNFKEQ. The CDR3 is made up of 19 amino acids. Here the CDR3 DNA reads TGTGCCAGCAGCCCTTATATCGGACTAGCGGGGGGCTCGGCGGATACGCAGTATTTT. It codes for CASSPYIGLAGGSADTQYF.

This clonotype was seen a few times. The chain is built from TRBV6-5 and TRBJ1-2; a possible D gene is TRBD1 (5 bases). Deletions cut 6 bases from V and 3 bases from J, with 17 bases between. CDR1 MNHEY and CDR2 SVGAGI come from the germline V gene. The CDR3 covers 15 residues. CDR3 loop: CASSPGTVRHYGYTF. The CDR3, as DNA: TGTGCCAGCAGCCCAGGGACGGTCCGACACTATGGCTACACCTTC.

The chain combines TRBV12-3 or TRBV12-4 with TRBJ1-6; D might be TRBD1 (6 bases). Trimming took 4 bases from V and 12 from J, leaving 19 bases between them. The CDR3 spans 15 residues. CDR3 sequence reads: CASSYGTPVFLPLHF. The CDR3 nucleotides are TGTGCCAGCAGTTACGGGACACCCGTCTTTTTACCCCTCCACTTT.

This chain links TRBV29-1 with TRBJ2-4, with D uncertain. Trimming shortened V by 4 bases and J by 0 bases, and 13 bases separated the two germline ends. The CDR3 consists of 15 residues. Germline V gene sequence: CDR1 SQVTM, CDR2 ANQGSEA. The CDR3 is CSVVALELAKNIQYF. Here the CDR3 DNA reads TGCAGCGTTGTGGCTTTGGAACTAGCCAAAAACATTCAGTACTTC. The complete variable domain, with remaining parts taken from reference TRBV29-1 and TRBJ2-4, reads SAVISQKPSRDICQRGTSLTIQCQVDSQVTMMFWYRQQPGQSLTLIATANQGSEATYESGFVIDKFPISRPNLTFSTLTVSNMSPEDSSIYLCSVVALELAKNIQYFGAGTRLSVL.

This clonotype was detected only a few times. The chain uses TRBV9 and TRBJ2-5; possible D gene TRBD1, 6 bases. The CDR3 is made up of 14 amino acids. V dropped 1 base and J dropped 3 bases, with 10 bases sitting between them. Germline V CDR1 and CDR2: SGDLS, YYNGEE. The CDR3 region is CASSVSGDEETQYF. The CDR3 nucleotides read TGTGCCAGCAGCGTATCAGGGGATGAAGAGACCCAGTACTTC.

This clonotype has more than one count but fewer than ten. The chain is built from TRBV20-1 and TRBJ2-5; 8 bases match TRBD2. V lost 0 bases, J lost 4 bases, and 10 bases stayed unmatched. CDR3 length: 16 residues. Germline CDR1 is DFQATT and CDR2 is SNEGSKA (reference sequence). The DNA of the CDR3 is TGCAGTGCTAGAGATTTGCGAGCGGGGGAGACAGAGACCCAGTACTTC. As protein: CSARDLRAGETETQYF.

This clonotype was seen only a few times. The chain employs TRBV11-2 and TRBJ1-2, with D uncertain. The V gene's germline CDR1 is SGHAT and CDR2 FQNNGV. The CDR3 totals 15 residues. V was shortened by 5 bases and J by 6 bases, with 19 bases between the two germline ends. The DNA for the CDR3 is TGTGCCAGCAGCCTCTACAAGGCCTCCTTGAATGGCTACACCTTC. Its translation: CASSLYKASLNGYTF.

In this sample, this clonotype turned up a few times. The chain is built from TRBV12-3 or TRBV12-4 and TRBJ2-3, with TRBD2 matching over 8 bases. V lost 5 bases, J lost 7 bases, and 5 bases stayed unmatched. CDR3 length: 13 amino acids. CDR3: CASSRTSTHTQYF. CDR3 nucleotides: TGTGCCAGCAGTCGGACTAGCACCCATACGCAGTATTTT.

There are a few counts of this clonotype. The V and J genes are TRBV6-2 or TRBV6-3 and TRBJ2-7; TRBD2 matches at 7 bases. The CDR3 is 15 residues long. J was trimmed by 2 bases and V by 2 bases; bases with no gene match: 6. Germline V gene sequence: CDR1 MNHEY, CDR2 SVGEGT. The CDR3 DNA is TGTGCCAGCAGTTACAGGCGGGGGTCCCCCTACGAGCAGTACGTC. It encodes CASSYRRGSPYEQYV.

This clonotype came up many times. The chain carries TRBV2 and TRBJ1-2, with D possibly TRBD1 on 5 matching bases. V was cut by 9 bases and J by 8 bases, with 22 bases left in between. CDR3 length: 14 amino acids. The V gene's germline CDR1 is SNHLY and CDR2 FYNNEI. The CDR3 DNA reads TGTGCCAGGGCCGCAGGGATCTCGACGAGCGGCTACACCTTC. It is translated as CARAAGISTSGYTF.

This clonotype was found a few times. The chain carries TRBV4-3 and TRBJ2-3; tentative D call: TRBD2 (5 bases). V lost 0 bases and J 4 bases, leaving 17 bases between the germline ends. Germline V gene data show CDR1 as LGHNA and CDR2 as YSLEER. This CDR3 is 17 amino acids long. The CDR3 nucleotides are TGCGCCAGCAGCCAAGAAGCGGCGTGGCAGAGAGCAGATACGCAGTATTTT. This gives the protein CASSQEAAWQRADTQYF.

V gene TRBV6-2 or TRBV6-3 combines with J gene TRBJ2-1; D not certain. The CDR3 runs to 11 residues. The germline V and J ends were trimmed by 5 bases and 12 bases, with 11 bases remaining between them. Germline V CDR1 and CDR2: MNHEY, SVGEGT. CDR3 protein: CASSHRLVQFF. The CDR3 region has the DNA TGTGCCAGCAGTCACCGACTGGTGCAGTTCTTC.

The gene calls are TRBV7-9 and TRBJ2-4; 9 nucleotides line up with TRBD1. Germline lookup yields CDR1 SEHNR and CDR2 FQNEAQ (reference sequence). The CDR3 consists of 17 residues. J gave up 5 bases and V 5 bases, and 13 bases lay outside the gene matches. This CDR3 reads CASSKRWDREAENIQYF. In DNA, the CDR3 is TGTGCCAGCAGCAAACGTTGGGACAGGGAGGCGGAAAACATTCAGTACTTC.

The CDR3 DNA follows: TGTGCCTGGAGTGGTTTGTCCGAGCAGTACTTC. It is translated as CAWSGLSEQYF. The chain couples TRBV30 to TRBJ2-7, with no clear D. Germline-derived CDR1 and CDR2 are GTSNPN and SVGIG (reference sequence). Trimming pared 1 base from V and 6 bases from J, leaving 7 bases between. This CDR3 has 11 residues.

This clonotype was seen ten or more times. CDR3 coding DNA: TGCGCCAGCAGCAACGGGGACAGGGGGAACACTGAAGCTTTCTTT. This gives the protein CASSNGDRGNTEAFF. V and J are TRBV5-1 and TRBJ1-1; the match to TRBD1 covers 10 bases. From germline, CDR1 is SGHRS and CDR2 YFSETQ. The CDR3 runs to 15 residues. After removal of 4 bases from V and 1 base from J, the junction contained 4 bases not matched to a gene. Supplemented by reference TRBV5-1 and TRBJ1-1, the full variable domain reads KAGVTQTPRYLIKTRGQQVTLSCSPISGHRSVSWYQQTPGQGLQFLFEYFSETQRNKGNFPGRFSGRQFSNSRSEMNVSTLELGDSALYLCASSNGDRGNTEAFFGQGTRLTVV.